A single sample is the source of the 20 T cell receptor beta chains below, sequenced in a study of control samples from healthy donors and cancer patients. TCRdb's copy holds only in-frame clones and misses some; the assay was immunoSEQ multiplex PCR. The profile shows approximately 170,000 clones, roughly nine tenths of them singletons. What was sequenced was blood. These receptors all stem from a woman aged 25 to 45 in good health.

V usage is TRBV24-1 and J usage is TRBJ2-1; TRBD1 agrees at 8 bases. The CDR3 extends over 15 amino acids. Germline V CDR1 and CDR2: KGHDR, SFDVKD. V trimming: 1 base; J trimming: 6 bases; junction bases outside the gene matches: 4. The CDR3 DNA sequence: TGTGCCACCAGTGATTTAGGGACAGGATCCAATGAGCAGTTCTTC. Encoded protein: CATSDLGTGSNEQFF.

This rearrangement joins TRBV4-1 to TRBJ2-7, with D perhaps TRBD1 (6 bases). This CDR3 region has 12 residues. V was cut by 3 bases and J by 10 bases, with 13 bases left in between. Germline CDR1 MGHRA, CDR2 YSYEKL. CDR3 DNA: TGCGCCAGCAGCCAGATCAGGGGTGACCAGTACTTC. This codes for CASSQIRGDQYF.

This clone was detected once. CDR3 in DNA: TGTGCCAGCAGTGACAGCTATGGCTACACCTTC. The encoded protein is CASSDSYGYTF. The V and J genes are TRBV2 and TRBJ1-2, with D uncertain. Trimming shortened V by 3 bases and J by 4 bases, and 3 bases separated the two germline ends. This CDR3 spans 11 amino acids. The germline CDR1 and CDR2 sequences are SNHLY and FYNNEI.

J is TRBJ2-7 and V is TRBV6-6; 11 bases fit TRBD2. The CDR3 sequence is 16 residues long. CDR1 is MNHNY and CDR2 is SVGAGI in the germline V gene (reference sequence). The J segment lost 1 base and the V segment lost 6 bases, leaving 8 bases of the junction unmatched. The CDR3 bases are TGTGCCAGCAGGTCTAGCGGGAGGTGGGGTTCCTACGAGCAGTACTTC. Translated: CASRSSGRWGSYEQYF.

The CDR3 sequence: CASSSPDRSYEQYF. The CDR3 nucleotides are TGTGCCAGCAGCTCGCCGGACAGATCATACGAGCAGTACTTC. The chain links TRBV7-9 to TRBJ2-7; perhaps TRBD1 as D (6 bases). The germline CDR1 and CDR2 sequences are SEHNR and FQNEAQ (reference sequence). V lost 4 bases and J lost 4, with 14 bases in between. CDR3 length: 14 amino acids.

Here the CDR3 reads CASSRIGDTQYF. The CDR3 DNA sequence: TGTGCCAGCAGCCGGATCGGAGATACGCAGTATTTT. V is TRBV5-6 and J is TRBJ2-3; D unclear. This CDR3 comprises 12 residues. The germline CDR1 and CDR2 sequences are SGHDT and YYEEEE. V gave up 4 bases and J gave up 5 bases, with 8 bases separating them. Full variable domain (rest looked up from reference TRBV5-6 and TRBJ2-3): DAGVTQSPTHLIKTRGQQVTLRCSPKSGHDTVSWYQQALGQGPQFIFQYYEEEERQRGNFPDRFSGHQFPNYSSELNVNALLLGDSALYLCASSRIGDTQYFGPGTRLTVL.

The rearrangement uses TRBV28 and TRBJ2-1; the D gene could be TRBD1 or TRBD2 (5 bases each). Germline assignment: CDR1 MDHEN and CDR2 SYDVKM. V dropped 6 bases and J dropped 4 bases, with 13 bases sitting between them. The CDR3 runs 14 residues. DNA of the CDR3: TGTGCCAGCAGACATCGGGGCGGTTACAATGAGCAGTTCTTC. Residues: CASRHRGGYNEQFF.

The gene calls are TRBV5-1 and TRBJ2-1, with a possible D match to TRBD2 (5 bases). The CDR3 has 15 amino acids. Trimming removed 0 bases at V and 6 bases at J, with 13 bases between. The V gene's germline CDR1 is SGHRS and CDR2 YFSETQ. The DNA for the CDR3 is TGCGCCAGCAGCTTGGTCCGGACCGGGGTCAATGAGCAGTTCTTC. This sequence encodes CASSLVRTGVNEQFF.

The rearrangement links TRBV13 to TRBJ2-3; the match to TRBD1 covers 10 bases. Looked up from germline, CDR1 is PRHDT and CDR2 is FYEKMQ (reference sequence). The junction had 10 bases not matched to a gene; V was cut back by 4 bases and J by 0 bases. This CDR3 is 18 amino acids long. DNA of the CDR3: TGTGCCAGCAGCTCTGGGGACAGGGGATTTGGGAGCACAGATACGCAGTATTTT. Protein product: CASSSGDRGFGSTDTQYF.

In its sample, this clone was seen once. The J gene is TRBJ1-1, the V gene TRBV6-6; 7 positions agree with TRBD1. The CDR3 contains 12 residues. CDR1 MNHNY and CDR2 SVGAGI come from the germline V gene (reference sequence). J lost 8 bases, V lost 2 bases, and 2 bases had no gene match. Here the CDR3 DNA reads TGTGCCAGCAGTTACGCGACAGGGGAAGCTTTCTTT. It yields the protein CASSYATGEAFF.

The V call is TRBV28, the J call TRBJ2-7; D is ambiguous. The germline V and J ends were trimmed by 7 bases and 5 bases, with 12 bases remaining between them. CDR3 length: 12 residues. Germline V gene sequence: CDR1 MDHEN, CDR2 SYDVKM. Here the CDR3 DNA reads TGTGCCAGCAATGGGCAGATCGACGAGCAGTACTTC. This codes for CASNGQIDEQYF.

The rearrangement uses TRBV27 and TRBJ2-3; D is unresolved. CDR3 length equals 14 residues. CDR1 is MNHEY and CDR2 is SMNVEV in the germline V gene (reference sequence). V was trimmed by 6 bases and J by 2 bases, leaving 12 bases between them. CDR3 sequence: CASSHKIVTDTQYF. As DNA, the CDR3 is TGTGCCAGCAGCCATAAAATCGTCACAGATACGCAGTATTTT.

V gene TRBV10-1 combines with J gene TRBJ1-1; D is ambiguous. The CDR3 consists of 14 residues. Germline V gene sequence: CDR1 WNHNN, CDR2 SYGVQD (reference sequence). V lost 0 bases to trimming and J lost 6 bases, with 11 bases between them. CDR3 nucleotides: TGCGCCAGCAGTGAGTCGAATAGAAGCCCTGAAGCTTTCTTT. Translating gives CASSESNRSPEAFF.

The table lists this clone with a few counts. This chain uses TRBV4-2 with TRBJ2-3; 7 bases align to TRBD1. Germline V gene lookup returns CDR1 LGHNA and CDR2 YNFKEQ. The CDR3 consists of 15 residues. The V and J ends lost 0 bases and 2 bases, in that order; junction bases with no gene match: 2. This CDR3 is CASSQEKGATDTQYF. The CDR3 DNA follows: TGTGCCAGCAGCCAAGAAAAGGGGGCCACAGATACGCAGTATTTT.

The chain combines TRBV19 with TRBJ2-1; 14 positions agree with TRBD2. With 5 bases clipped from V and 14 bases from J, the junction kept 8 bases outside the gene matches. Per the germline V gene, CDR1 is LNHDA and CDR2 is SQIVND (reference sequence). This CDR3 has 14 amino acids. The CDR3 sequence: CASSSTSGRAGKFF. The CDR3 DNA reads TGTGCCAGTAGTTCGACTAGCGGGAGGGCGGGGAAGTTCTTC.

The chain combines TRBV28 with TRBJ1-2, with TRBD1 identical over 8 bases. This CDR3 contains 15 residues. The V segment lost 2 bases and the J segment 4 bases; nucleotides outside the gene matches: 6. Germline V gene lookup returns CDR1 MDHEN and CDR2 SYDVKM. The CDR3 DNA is TGTGCCAGCAGTTTACCCAGGGGGCAGATCTATGGCTACACCTTC. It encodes CASSLPRGQIYGYTF.

The CDR3 nucleotides are TGTGCCAGCAGCCCGACTCTGGTTCAGCCCCAGCATTTT. It translates to CASSPTLVQPQHF. This chain uses TRBV7-8 with TRBJ1-5; D gene unclear. V lost 5 bases and J lost 6, with 11 bases in between. The CDR3 loop spans 13 amino acids. From germline, CDR1 is SGHVS and CDR2 FQNEAQ.

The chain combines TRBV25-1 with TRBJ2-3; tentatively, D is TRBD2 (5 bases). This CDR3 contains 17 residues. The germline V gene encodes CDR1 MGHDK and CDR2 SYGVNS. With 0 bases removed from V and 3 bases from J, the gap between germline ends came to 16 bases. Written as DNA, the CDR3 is TGTGCCAGCAGTGAATATCAGAAAGGACTGGGGACAGATACGCAGTATTTT. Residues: CASSEYQKGLGTDTQYF.

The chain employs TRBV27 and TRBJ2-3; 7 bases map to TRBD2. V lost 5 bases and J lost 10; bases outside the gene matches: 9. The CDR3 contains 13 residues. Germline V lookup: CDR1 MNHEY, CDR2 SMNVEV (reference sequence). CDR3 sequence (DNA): TGTGCCAGCAGTCCCCGCTTAGCGGGCCCGCAGTATTTT. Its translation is CASSPRLAGPQYF.

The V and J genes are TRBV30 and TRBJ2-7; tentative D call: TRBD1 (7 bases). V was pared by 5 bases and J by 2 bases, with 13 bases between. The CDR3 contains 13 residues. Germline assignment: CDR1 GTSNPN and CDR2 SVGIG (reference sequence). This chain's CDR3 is CAWARGTAYEQYF. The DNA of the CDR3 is TGTGCCTGGGCCCGCGGGACAGCCTACGAGCAGTACTTC.